This T cell receptor beta chain was found in a study of spatial heterogeneity in lung cancer. Study findings and constraints: How many expanded intratumoral alpha and beta TCRs were present tracked the tumor mutation count, which was a count of nonsynonymous mutations. Among tumor T cells, estimated coverage was approximately 7% for alpha chains and roughly 14% for beta chains.

Specified time point: sample taken at primary tumor resection. CDR1 and CDR2 (germline): MNHEY, SVGAGI. The CDR3 length is 14 residues. Germline trimming cut 4 bases from V and 5 bases from J; bases unmatched to any gene: 5. By frequency in the sample, this clonotype is medium-sized. Its specificity is unknown. One entry per CDR3 protein results from TCRdb running MiXCR on the 5' RACE reads. The sample shows about 2,600 distinct CDR3 sequences, around 6.8% of them seen only once. The V and J genes are TRBV6-5 and TRBJ2-7; 10 nucleotides line up with TRBD1. Sequenced here: lung tumor tissue, sampled at surgery. The clonotype comes from a female donor with early-stage non-small cell lung cancer. CDR3 amino acids: CASSWRQGAHEQYF. CDR3 DNA: TGTGCCAGCAGTTGGAGACAGGGGGCCCACGAGCAGTACTTC.